These T cell receptor beta chains were read from a single sample in a study of T cell responses to AZD1222 COVID-19 vaccine. Clones were sequenced by immunoSEQ multiplex PCR, and TCRdb holds only the in-frame ones, with some missing. Of roughly 130,000 clones listed, roughly nine tenths were seen once; the top ten hold about 2.7%. This specimen was peripheral blood, taken on day 0 of AZD1222 vaccination. Receptor source: an adult in good health. Both conserved end residues are part of each CDR3.

TRBV6-2/TRBV6-3	TRBJ1-5	CASSYGGGGSQPQHF
TRBV19	TRBJ2-1	CASSSFGQGSEQFF
TRBV27	TRBJ2-7	CASSPTGYEQYF
TRBV5-1	TRBJ1-4	CASKRGSLGEKLFF
TRBV10-3	TRBJ1-2	CAILDSIRQGWGYTF
TRBV5-4	TRBJ1-1	CASSLRDSEAFF
TRBV5-1	TRBJ2-7	CASSSRQGSYEQYF
TRBV7-8	TRBJ1-6	CASSLNSRNSPLHF
TRBV5-1	TRBJ2-3	CASSFADTQYF
TRBV24-1	TRBJ1-5	CATSGGGSNQPQHF
TRBV2	TRBJ2-5	CATADRLETQYF
TRBV19	TRBJ1-1	CASSGSGMWSTEAFF
TRBV11-3	TRBJ2-1	CASSWTSGRSYNEQFF
TRBV7-2	TRBJ2-5	CASSLEPGRTETQYF
TRBV28	TRBJ1-2	CASSLGDRGQYGYTF
TRBV28	TRBJ2-7	CASTSTSYEQYF
TRBV5-1	TRBJ1-2	CASSLAGTGGGYTF
TRBV30	TRBJ2-7	CAWSVPPGEQYF
TRBV5-4	TRBJ2-2	CASSAGQNRGELFF
TRBV9	TRBJ1-1	CASSVGGGLNTEAFF
TRBV11-2	TRBJ2-1	CASSFLAGGPYNEQFF
TRBV5-1	TRBJ1-1	CASSLAKGAMDTEAFF
TRBV7-8	TRBJ1-4	CASSLRLTGEKLFF
TRBV7-9	TRBJ1-3	CASSLRGFGSGNTIYF
TRBV4-1	TRBJ1-1	CASSQEGTPNTEAFF
TRBV7-2	TRBJ1-6	CASSWAGTGNNSPLHF
TRBV19	TRBJ2-1	CASSIAGELHNEQFF
TRBV4-1	TRBJ2-1	CASSHWNEQFF
TRBV4-3	TRBJ1-2	CASSQGIGTFPYGYTF
TRBV5-4	TRBJ2-5	CASSTRGEETQYF
TRBV5-1	TRBJ2-5	CASSLGGGEETQYF
TRBV6-2/TRBV6-3	TRBJ1-1	CASSYSRTEAFF
TRBV3-1/TRBV3-2	TRBJ2-7	CASSSSLTGGLYEQYF
TRBV7-3	TRBJ2-1	CASSLTPYEQFF
TRBV5-1	TRBJ2-7	CASSPTGPGDYEQYF
TRBV5-1	TRBJ2-7	CASSPGLAGFYEQYF
TRBV28	TRBJ2-2	CASSSLAGELFF
TRBV4-1	TRBJ1-6	CASSQTTGANSPLHF
TRBV7-3	TRBJ2-1	CASSLTGSNEQFF
TRBV6-2/TRBV6-3	TRBJ1-1	CASSYPSGRNTEAFF
TRBV7-2	TRBJ1-6	CASSSGSSYNSPLHF
TRBV10-3	TRBJ1-2	CAIWDTNYGYTF
TRBV5-8	TRBJ2-1	CASSPMTSGRVNEQFF
TRBV10-3	TRBJ1-2	CAISATSRGANYGYTF
TRBV7-3	TRBJ2-1	CASSLKLAGVDEQFF
TRBV27	TRBJ2-3	CASRTRGRVTDTQYF
TRBV3-1/TRBV3-2	TRBJ2-3	CASSPPDRDTQYF
TRBV7-9	TRBJ2-6	CASSQRDRGRVMANVLTF
TRBV3-1/TRBV3-2	TRBJ1-1	CASSLEVRHDQTEAFF
TRBV15	TRBJ2-1	CATSLLVGGYNEQFF
TRBV10-3	TRBJ2-7	CAISDSDRNDEQYF
TRBV9	TRBJ2-3	CASSVDGGGTDTQYF
TRBV5-6	TRBJ1-1	CASSLTGTGGDTEAFF
TRBV5-1	TRBJ2-1	CASSLVASGRRGLYNEQFF